Sequencing of this TCR beta chain was carried out in a study of T cells in Graves' hyperthyroidism and ophthalmopathy (dated by TCRdb to about 2019). For the wider study: Peripheral blood was sampled at the time of initial diagnosis, prior to any treatment. A discovery cohort of about 100 patients, roughly 43 with Graves' ophthalmopathy and more than 55 with stable Graves' hyperthyroidism, was used to find distinguishing TCR V-J signatures. Prospective prediction of ophthalmopathy was tested in an independent validation cohort of 18 to 20 hyperthyroidism patients and some 17 patients who later progressed to ophthalmopathy. For training and testing, the 80 to 100 patients in the discovery cohort were randomly divided in a 7:3 ratio. In addition, the study compared T-cell repertoires in thyroid tissue and in blood from over 5 Graves' hyperthyroidism patients. Following sampling, methimazole starting at 30 mg daily was given to hyperthyroidism patients, and high-dose intravenous methylprednisolone was given to ophthalmopathy patients. The paper reports TCR Vbeta CDR3 sequencing of over 130 peripheral blood samples: under 45 ophthalmopathy, under 80 hyperthyroidism and roughly 17 progressor patients.

A word on this clonotype: Its specific antigen is unknown. Within one base of it there is no much larger clone, and no base qualities were kept.

Results and caveats for the whole study, not just this receptor: Most expanded thyroid clonotypes (frequency above 0.001) were also detected in blood, a finding suggesting that blood repertoires may reflect thyroid immune responses. In validation, progression to ophthalmopathy was predicted by the model with around 71% sensitivity and 72% to 80% specificity, a median of 6.5 months before onset. A model built on a 13 V-J signature distinguished ophthalmopathy from stable hyperthyroidism, reaching roughly 88% sensitivity and approximately 81% specificity in cross-validation and 80%/75% in testing. Sample size was not statistically predetermined, and investigators were not blinded to group allocation.

Deletion took 3 bases off V and 0 bases off J, with a span of 8 bases between the germline ends. Measured from the cysteine to the phenylalanine, the CDR3 is 15 residues long. Only CDR3 DNA is held: 45 bases, read in frame from base 1. The germline V gene gives CDR1 as LGHNA and CDR2 as YSLEER. The TCR beta CDR3 regions were amplified from RNA transcripts. For the first round of RT-PCR on the TCR CDR3, the HTBI primer set was used together with the Qiagen OneStep RT-PCR kit. Libraries were constructed in a second round of multiplex PCR, after which size selection and purification were performed. Paired-end sequencing of the libraries was performed with 100 bp reads on an Illumina HiSeq2000. The paper's data handling went like this. Raw data were processed with SOAPnuke, discarding reads with adapters, uncalled bases, mean Phred below 15, or no exact constant-primer or identifier match. High-quality paired reads were merged with COPE v1.2.5, and unique nucleotide sequences were defined as clonotypes. MiTCR v1.1 was used to align clonotypes to the IMGT TRBV, TRBD and TRBJ reference segments. The analysis included only V-J combinations with a frequency above 0.0001, which together covered approximately 99% of the repertoires. The TCS score was defined as F50 (clonal expansion) divided by E x V (chaos), with BLOSUM62-based TCRdist calculated between CDR3 peptides within each V-J. Welch's t-statistics and random forest reduced 514 V-J features to about 13, which were used in a naive Bayes classifier (R e1071). The Morisita-Horn index was used to measure how similar the thyroid and blood repertoires were. TCRdb reprocessed the public reads (quality trimming at Q25 with fastp, clone calling with MiXCR) and kept in-frame beta chains. Rows with a matching CDR3 protein are joined into one entry that keeps the most common DNA and genes. The V and J calls reflect TCRdb's pipeline rather than the authors' work. The sample table lists hundreds of thousands of distinct CDR3 sequences, approximately 36% of them with a count of one. Less than 40% of the sample lies in the top ten.

A patient counted as having stable Graves' hyperthyroidism if no progression to ophthalmopathy occurred over 18 months of follow-up. The hyperthyroidism patients were between 18 and 65 years old and newly diagnosed, with a disease duration of less than 2 months. Patients with uncontrolled infections, other autoimmune diseases, pregnancy or lactation were excluded. Diagnoses relied on clinical symptoms, serum thyroxine and TRAb, thyroid ultrasound and orbital computed tomography. PBMCs were separated from over 9 ml of fresh peripheral blood using Ficoll-Paque density gradient centrifugation. Total RNA was extracted using Trizol reagent, and RNA quality was assessed on an Agilent 2100 Bioanalyzer.

Here the chain combines TRBV4-3 and TRBJ1-4; the D gene is unclear. Sequences were obtained from blood. The receptor was derived from a middle-aged woman with Graves' hyperthyroidism. The bases read TGCGCCAGCAGCCAGTGGAGCGCAACTAATGAAAAACTGTTTTTT. Translated, it reads CASSQWSATNEKLFF.